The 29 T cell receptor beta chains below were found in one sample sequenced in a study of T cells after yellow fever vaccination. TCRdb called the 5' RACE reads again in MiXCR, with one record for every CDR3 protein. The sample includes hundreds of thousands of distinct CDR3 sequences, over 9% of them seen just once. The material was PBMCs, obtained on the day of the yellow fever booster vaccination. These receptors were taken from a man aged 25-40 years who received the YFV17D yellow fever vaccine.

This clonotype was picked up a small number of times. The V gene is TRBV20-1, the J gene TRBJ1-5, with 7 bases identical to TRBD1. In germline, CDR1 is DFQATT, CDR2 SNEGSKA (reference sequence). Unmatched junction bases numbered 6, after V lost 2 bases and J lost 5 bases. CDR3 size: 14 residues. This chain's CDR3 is CSARPGTEYQPQHF. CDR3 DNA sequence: TGCAGTGCTAGACCTGGGACAGAGTATCAGCCCCAGCATTTT.

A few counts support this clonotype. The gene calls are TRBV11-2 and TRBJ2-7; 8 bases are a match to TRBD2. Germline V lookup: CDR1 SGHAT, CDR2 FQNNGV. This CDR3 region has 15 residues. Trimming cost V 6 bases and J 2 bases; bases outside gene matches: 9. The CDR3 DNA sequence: TGTGCCAGCAGGGGGTCTAGCGGGCCCCCCTACGAGCAGTACTTC. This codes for CASRGSSGPPYEQYF. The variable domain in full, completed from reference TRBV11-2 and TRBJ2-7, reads EAGVAQSPRYKIIEKRQSVAFWCNPISGHATLYWYQQILGQGPKLLIQFQNNGVVDDSQLPKDRFSAERLKGVDSTLKIQPAKLEDSAVYLCASRGSSGPPYEQYFGPGTRLTVT.

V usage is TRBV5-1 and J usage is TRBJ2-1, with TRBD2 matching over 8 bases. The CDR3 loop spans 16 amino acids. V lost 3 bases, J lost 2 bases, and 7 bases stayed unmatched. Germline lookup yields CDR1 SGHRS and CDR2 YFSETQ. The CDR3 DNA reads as TGCGCCAGCAGCTACCTAAGCGGGAGCACCTACAATGAGCAGTTCTTC. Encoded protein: CASSYLSGSTYNEQFF.

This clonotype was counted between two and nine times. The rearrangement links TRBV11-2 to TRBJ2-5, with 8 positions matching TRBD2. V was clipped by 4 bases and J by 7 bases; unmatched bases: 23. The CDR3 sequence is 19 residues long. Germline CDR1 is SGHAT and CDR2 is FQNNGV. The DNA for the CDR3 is TGTGCCAGCAGCTCGGGAAATAACCATAGACTAGCGATGCATGGGACCCAGTACTTC. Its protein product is CASSSGNNHRLAMHGTQYF.

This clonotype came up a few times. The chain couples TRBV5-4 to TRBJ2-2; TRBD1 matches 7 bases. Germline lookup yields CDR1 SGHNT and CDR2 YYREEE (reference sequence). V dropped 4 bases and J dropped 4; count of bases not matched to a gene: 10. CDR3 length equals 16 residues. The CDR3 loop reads CASSDSQGLGTGELFF. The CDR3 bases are TGTGCCAGCAGCGATTCACAGGGGTTGGGCACCGGGGAGCTGTTTTTT.

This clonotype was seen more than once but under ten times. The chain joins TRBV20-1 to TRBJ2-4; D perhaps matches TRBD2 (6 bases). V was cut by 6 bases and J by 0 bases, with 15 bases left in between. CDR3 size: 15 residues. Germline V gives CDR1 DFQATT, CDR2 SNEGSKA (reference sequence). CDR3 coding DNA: TGCAGTGCCCCACCCCCGGGACTAGCCAAAAACATTCAGTACTTC. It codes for CSAPPPGLAKNIQYF.

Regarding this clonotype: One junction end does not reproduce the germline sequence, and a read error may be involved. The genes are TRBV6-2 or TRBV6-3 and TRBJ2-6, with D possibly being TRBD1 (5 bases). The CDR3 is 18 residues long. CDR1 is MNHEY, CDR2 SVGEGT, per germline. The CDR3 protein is CASSPEHPATFGADVLTF. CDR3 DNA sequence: TGTGCCAGCTCTCCAGAACACCCTGCCACTTTTGGGGCCGACGTCCTGACTTTC.

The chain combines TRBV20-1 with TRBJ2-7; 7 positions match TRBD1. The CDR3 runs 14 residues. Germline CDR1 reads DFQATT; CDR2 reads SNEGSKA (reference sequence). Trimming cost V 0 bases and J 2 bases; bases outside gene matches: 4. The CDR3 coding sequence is TGCAGTGCTAGAGATGGGACAGTACCCTACGAGCAGTACTTC. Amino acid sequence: CSARDGTVPYEQYF.

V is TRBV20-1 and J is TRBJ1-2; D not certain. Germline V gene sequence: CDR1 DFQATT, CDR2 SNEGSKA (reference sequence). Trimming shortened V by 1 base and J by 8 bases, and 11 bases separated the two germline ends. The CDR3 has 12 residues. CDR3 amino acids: CSARGDRLGYTF. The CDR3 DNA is TGCAGTGCTAGAGGCGACCGACTCGGCTACACCTTC.

In nucleotides, the CDR3 is TGCAGCGTCGCCGGGACAGGGAGCTCCTACAATGAGCAGTTCTTC. The encoded protein is CSVAGTGSSYNEQFF. The chain uses TRBV29-1 and TRBJ2-1; 9 nucleotides agree with TRBD1. This CDR3 has 15 residues. Germline V gene data show CDR1 as SQVTM and CDR2 as ANQGSEA. V trimming: 6 bases; J trimming: 0 bases; junction bases outside the gene matches: 6.

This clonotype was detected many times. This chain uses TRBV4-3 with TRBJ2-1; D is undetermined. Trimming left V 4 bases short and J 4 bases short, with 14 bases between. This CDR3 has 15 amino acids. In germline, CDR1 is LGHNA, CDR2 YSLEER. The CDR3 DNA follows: TGCGCCAGCAGCCCCGGCCTAGTAAGTTACAATGAGCAGTTCTTC. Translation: CASSPGLVSYNEQFF.

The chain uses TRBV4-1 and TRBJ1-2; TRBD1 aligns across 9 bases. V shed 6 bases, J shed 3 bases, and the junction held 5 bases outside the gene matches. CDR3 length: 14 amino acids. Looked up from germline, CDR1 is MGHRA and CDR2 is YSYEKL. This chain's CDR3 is CASRGTGLHYGYTF. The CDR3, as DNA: TGCGCCAGCAGGGGGACAGGGTTGCACTATGGCTACACCTTC.

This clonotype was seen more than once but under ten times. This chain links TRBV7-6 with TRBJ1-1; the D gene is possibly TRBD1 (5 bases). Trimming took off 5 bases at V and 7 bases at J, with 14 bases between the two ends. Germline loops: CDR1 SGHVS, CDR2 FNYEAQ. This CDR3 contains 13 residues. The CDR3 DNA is TGTGCCAGCAGCCGGGGGGGTCAACATGAAGCTTTCTTT. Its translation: CASSRGGQHEAFF.

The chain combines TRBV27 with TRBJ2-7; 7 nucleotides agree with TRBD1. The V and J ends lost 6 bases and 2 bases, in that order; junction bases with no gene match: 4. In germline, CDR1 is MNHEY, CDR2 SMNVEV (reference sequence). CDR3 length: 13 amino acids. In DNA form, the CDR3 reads TGTGCCAGCAGCCACAGGGGAACCTACGAGCAGTACTTC. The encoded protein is CASSHRGTYEQYF.

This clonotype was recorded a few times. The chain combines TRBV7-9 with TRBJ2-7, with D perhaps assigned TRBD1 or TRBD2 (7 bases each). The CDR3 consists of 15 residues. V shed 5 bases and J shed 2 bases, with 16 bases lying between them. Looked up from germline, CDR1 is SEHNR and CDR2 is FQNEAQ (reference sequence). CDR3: CASSLQGGVTYEQYF. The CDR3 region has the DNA TGTGCCAGCAGCCTCCAGGGGGGGGTTACCTACGAGCAGTACTTC.

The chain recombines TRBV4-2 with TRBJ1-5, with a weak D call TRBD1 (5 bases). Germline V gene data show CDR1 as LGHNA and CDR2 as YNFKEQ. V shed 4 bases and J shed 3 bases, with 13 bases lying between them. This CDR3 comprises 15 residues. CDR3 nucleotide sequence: TGTGCCAGCAGCCCAGACGAGGGGCCCAATCAGCCCCAGCATTTT. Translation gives CASSPDEGPNQPQHF.

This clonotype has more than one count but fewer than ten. The CDR3 DNA reads TGTGCCATCAGCCCGGGGAGCCTGAGCTCCTACGAGCAGTACTTC. Translation gives CAISPGSLSSYEQYF. The chain is built from TRBV10-3 and TRBJ2-7, with D perhaps matching TRBD2 (5 bases). Germline V gives CDR1 ENHRY, CDR2 SYGVKD. The V end lost 6 bases, the J end lost 0 bases, and 15 bases lay between the germline ends. This CDR3 region has 15 residues.

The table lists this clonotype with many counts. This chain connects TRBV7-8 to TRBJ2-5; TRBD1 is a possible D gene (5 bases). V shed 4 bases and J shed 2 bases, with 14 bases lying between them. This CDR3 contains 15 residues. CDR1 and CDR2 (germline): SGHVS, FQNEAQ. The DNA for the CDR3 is TGTGCCAGCAGCTCTAGGGGCAGGGCACAAGAGACCCAGTACTTC. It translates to CASSSRGRAQETQYF.

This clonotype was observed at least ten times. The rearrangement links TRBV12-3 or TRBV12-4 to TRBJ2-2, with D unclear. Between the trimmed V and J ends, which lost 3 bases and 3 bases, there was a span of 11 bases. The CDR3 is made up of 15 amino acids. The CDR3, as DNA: TGTGCCAGCAGTTTCGATGACTCCTACACCGGGGAGCTGTTTTTT. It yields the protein CASSFDDSYTGELFF.

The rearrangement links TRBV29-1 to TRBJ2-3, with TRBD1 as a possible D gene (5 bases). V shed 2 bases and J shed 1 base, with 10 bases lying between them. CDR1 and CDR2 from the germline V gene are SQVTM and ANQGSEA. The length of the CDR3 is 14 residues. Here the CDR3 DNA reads TGCAGCGTTGAACCTGGCAGGGGCACAGATACGCAGTATTTT. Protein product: CSVEPGRGTDTQYF.

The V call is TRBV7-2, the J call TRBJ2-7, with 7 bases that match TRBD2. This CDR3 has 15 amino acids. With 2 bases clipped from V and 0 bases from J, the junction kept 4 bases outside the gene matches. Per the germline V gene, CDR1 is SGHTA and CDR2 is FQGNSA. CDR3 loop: CASSLSRTSSYEQYF. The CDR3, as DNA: TGTGCCAGCAGCTTAAGCCGGACTAGCTCCTACGAGCAGTACTTC. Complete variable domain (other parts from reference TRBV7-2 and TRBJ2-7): GAGVSQSPSNKVTEKGKDVELRCDPISGHTALYWYRQSLGQGLEFLIYFQGNSAPDKSGLPSDRFSAERTGGSVSTLTIQRTQQEDSAVYLCASSLSRTSSYEQYFGPGTRLTVT.

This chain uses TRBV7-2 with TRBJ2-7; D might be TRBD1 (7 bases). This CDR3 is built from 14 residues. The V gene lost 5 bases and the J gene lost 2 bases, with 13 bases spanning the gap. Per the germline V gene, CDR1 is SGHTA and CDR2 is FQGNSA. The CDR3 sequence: CASSRRDSAYEQYF. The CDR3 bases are TGTGCCAGCAGCCGGAGGGACAGCGCCTACGAGCAGTACTTC. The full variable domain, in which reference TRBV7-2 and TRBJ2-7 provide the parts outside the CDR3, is GAGVSQSPSNKVTEKGKDVELRCDPISGHTALYWYRQSLGQGLEFLIYFQGNSAPDKSGLPSDRFSAERTGGSVSTLTIQRTQQEDSAVYLCASSRRDSAYEQYFGPGTRLTVT.

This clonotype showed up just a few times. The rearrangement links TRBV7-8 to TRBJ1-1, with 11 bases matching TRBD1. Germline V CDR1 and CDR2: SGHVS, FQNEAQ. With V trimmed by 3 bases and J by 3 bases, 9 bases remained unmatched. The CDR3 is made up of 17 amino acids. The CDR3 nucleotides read TGTGCCAGCAGCTTCAGGGACAGGGGGTCCACCCACACTGAAGCTTTCTTT. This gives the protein CASSFRDRGSTHTEAFF.

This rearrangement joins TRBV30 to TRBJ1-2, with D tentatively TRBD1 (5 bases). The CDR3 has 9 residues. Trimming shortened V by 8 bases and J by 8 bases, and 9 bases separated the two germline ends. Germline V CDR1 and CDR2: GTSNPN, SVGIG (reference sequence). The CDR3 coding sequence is TGTGCCCGGGGCGACGGCTACACCTTC. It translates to CARGDGYTF.

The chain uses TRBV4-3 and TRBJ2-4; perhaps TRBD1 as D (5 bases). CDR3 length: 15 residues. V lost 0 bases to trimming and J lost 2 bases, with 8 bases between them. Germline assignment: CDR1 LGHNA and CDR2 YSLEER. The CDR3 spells CASSQDRGTKNIQYF. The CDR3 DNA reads TGCGCCAGCAGCCAAGATAGGGGAACCAAAAACATTCAGTACTTC.

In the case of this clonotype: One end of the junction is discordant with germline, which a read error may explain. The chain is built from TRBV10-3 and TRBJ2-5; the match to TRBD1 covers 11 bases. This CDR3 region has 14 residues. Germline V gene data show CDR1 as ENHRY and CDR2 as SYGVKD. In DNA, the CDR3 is TGTGCCATCAGTGAAGGGGACAGGGGGGAGACCCACTACTTC. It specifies CAISEGDRGETHYF.

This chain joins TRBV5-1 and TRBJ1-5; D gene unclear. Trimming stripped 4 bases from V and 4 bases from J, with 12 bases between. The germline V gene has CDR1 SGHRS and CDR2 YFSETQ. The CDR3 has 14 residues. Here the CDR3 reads CASSPQEMNQPQHF. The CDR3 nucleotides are TGCGCCAGCAGCCCGCAGGAGATGAATCAGCCCCAGCATTTT.

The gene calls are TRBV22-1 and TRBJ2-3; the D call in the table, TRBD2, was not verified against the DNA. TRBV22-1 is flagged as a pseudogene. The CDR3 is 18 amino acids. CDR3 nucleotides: TGTACCAGCTGTTTGCGACTAGCGGGAGGGCTGAGCACAGATACGCAGTATTTT. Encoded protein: CTSCLRLAGGLSTDTQYF.

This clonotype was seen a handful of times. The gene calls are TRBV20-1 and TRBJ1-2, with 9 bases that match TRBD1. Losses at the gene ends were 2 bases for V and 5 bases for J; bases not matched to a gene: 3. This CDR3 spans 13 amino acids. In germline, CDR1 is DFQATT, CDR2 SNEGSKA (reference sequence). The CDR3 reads CSARTGTGYGYTF. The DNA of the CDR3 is TGCAGTGCTAGAACCGGGACAGGGTATGGCTACACCTTC.